The clone carrying this TCR beta chain came up many times. With the read ending 3 residues before the CDR3 end, the germline J gene is used to fill in that end. The data are from a study of T cell clonality in common variable immunodeficiency. The protocol was immunoSEQ multiplex PCR, while the TCRdb copy is restricted to in-frame clones and leaves out a portion. This sample carries tens of thousands of clones and no singletons, and around 2.1% goes to the top ten. V lost 2 bases, J lost 5 bases, and 13 bases lay in between. CDR3 size: 15 residues. Sample: peripheral blood mononuclear cells. This receptor was obtained from a person aged 18 to 70 in good health. V and J are TRBV12-3 or TRBV12-4 and TRBJ1-5; D unclear. The CDR3 here is CASSLLQPPDQPQHF. Partial CDR3 DNA: TGTGCCAGCAGTTTATTACAGCCCCCCGATCAGCCC.